This T cell receptor beta chain was obtained from a study of cytomegalovirus exposure and HLA in healthy donors. PCR was performed using 60 Vbeta and 13 Jbeta primers. Produced via immunoSEQ multiplex PCR; TCRdb's table is partial and in-frame only. Of tens of thousands of clones in the sample, 62% are singletons; the top ten hold roughly 4.4%. Study-wide points: It was in a later analysis that TCR association rates were seen to vary by HLA locus, highest for DRB1 and lowest for HLA-C. A later analysis found most CMV-associated TCR beta chains apparently HLA-restricted. An assumption of roughly uniform sequencing depth across donors underlay the presence/absence analyses. TRBV6-2, TRBV6-3 and some other V segments were excluded as indistinguishable.

Germline values: CDR1 SGHVS, CDR2 FQNEAQ. There are 14 residues in the CDR3. About this clone: Its target is unknown.

The sequence was obtained from a male donor in good health and CMV-seropositive. The sample consisted of PBMCs. V is TRBV7-8 and J is TRBJ2-5, with 14 bases matching TRBD2. The DNA end is a closer match to TRBJ2-7, so the J assignment may be wrong. The CDR3 DNA sequence: TGTGCCAGCAGCCCGGGACTAGCGGGAGTCGAGCAGTACTTC. As protein: CASSPGLAGVEQYF.